The clone carrying this T cell receptor (beta chain) was recorded many times. HTBI primers from iRepertoire and Arm-PCR of CDR3 regions yielded the TCR beta libraries. TCRdb reanalysed the multiplex PCR reads using MiXCR and keeps one entry per CDR3 protein. The sample has roughly 500,000 distinct CDR3 sequences; roughly 12% are singletons. The sample comes from a study of regulatory T cells in long-lasting Graves disease. The time point: newly diagnosed GD, antithyroid drugs for less than 3 months. Construction of the TCR library relied on RNA isolated from PBMCs. V was cut by 5 bases and J by 4 bases, with 5 bases left in between. The CDR3 extends over 12 amino acids. Germline CDR1 is KGHDR and CDR2 is SFDVKD. These same records also appear under a second study, on T cells in Graves' hyperthyroidism and ophthalmopathy.

The specimen comprised peripheral blood mononuclear cells (PBMCs), sampled at new diagnosis, from a patient treated with antithyroid drugs. This receptor was taken from a man younger than 45 with Graves disease. V and J are TRBV24-1 and TRBJ2-1; unclear D gene. In nucleotides, the CDR3 is TGTGCCACCAGTGGACCTTACAATGAGCAGTTCTTC. This sequence encodes CATSGPYNEQFF.